One and the same sample provided the 10 T cell receptor beta chains below, sequenced in a study of blood T cells in healthy people across ages. Through a sample-barcoded 5' primer and a J-beta primer mix, a second PCR was run for about 7 to 12 cycles. From the 5' RACE reads, TCRdb called clonotypes with MiXCR, one entry per CDR3 protein. The sample has roughly 800,000 distinct CDR3 sequences; roughly 50% are singletons. Material: blood. These receptor sequences come from a man younger than 40 in good health.

This chain joins TRBV4-2 and TRBJ2-1, with 8 bases identical to TRBD2. CDR1 and CDR2 from the germline V gene are LGHNA and YNFKEQ. The J segment lost 8 bases and the V segment lost 2 bases, leaving 14 bases of the junction unmatched. The CDR3 contains 17 residues. CDR3 sequence (DNA): TGTGCCAGCAGCCAACCATACGGGACTAGTGGTATCGATGAGCAGTTCTTC. This translates into CASSQPYGTSGIDEQFF.

This chain connects TRBV28 to TRBJ2-7; D perhaps matches TRBD2 (5 bases). CDR1 and CDR2 from the germline V gene are MDHEN and SYDVKM. The CDR3 totals 13 residues. V lost 7 bases, J lost 1 base, and 11 bases lay in between. CDR3 in amino acids: CASKPGISYEQYF. CDR3 bases: TGTGCCAGCAAGCCCGGGATTTCCTACGAGCAGTACTTC.

This clonotype turned up a few times. This rearrangement joins TRBV29-1 to TRBJ2-1, with 12 nucleotides matching TRBD2. The CDR3 consists of 15 residues. Germline V gene data show CDR1 as SQVTM and CDR2 as ANQGSEA. V lost 6 bases to trimming and J lost 4 bases; unmatched junction nucleotides: 7. CDR3 DNA sequence: TGCAGCGTCGTGACTAGCGGGGGCGGATACAATGAGCAGTTCTTC. It yields the protein CSVVTSGGGYNEQFF.

The chain has TRBV10-3 and TRBJ2-1; 11 positions agree with TRBD2. Germline assignment: CDR1 ENHRY and CDR2 SYGVKD. V lost 3 bases and J lost 8; bases outside the gene matches: 9. The CDR3 sequence is 16 residues long. CDR3 residues: CAISDPGLAGGDEQFF. The CDR3 bases are TGTGCCATCAGTGACCCGGGGCTAGCGGGAGGAGATGAGCAGTTCTTC.

V usage is TRBV7-2 and J usage is TRBJ2-7, with D possibly being TRBD2 (7 bases). V shed 5 bases and J shed 0 bases, with 14 bases lying between them. Germline V lookup: CDR1 SGHTA, CDR2 FQGNSA. The CDR3 contains 15 residues. As DNA, the CDR3 is TGTGCCAGCAGCACACCCGGGGGGCTCTCCTACGAGCAGTACTTC. Its protein is CASSTPGGLSYEQYF.

This clonotype has only a few counts. This rearrangement joins TRBV5-1 to TRBJ2-1; 9 bases match TRBD1. V lost 3 bases, J lost 5 bases, and 9 bases stayed unmatched. The germline V gene encodes CDR1 SGHRS and CDR2 YFSETQ. CDR3 length: 16 residues. CDR3: CASSWAAGQGNNEQFF. Here the CDR3 DNA reads TGCGCCAGCAGCTGGGCCGCGGGACAGGGCAACAATGAGCAGTTCTTC.

The gene calls are TRBV12-3 or TRBV12-4 and TRBJ1-2, with D unclear. This CDR3 is built from 12 residues. V lost 5 bases, J lost 3 bases, and 7 bases lay in between. DNA for the CDR3: TGTGCCAGCAGTGGTCCGTACTATGGCTACACCTTC. It specifies CASSGPYYGYTF.

This clonotype came up a few times. The chain joins TRBV9 to TRBJ1-1; no firm D call. With 3 bases removed from V and 4 bases from J, the gap between germline ends came to 13 bases. Germline CDR1 is SGDLS and CDR2 is YYNGEE. The CDR3 consists of 14 residues. CDR3 loop: CASSGGEESTEAFF. The CDR3 DNA sequence: TGTGCCAGCAGCGGTGGGGAGGAGAGCACTGAAGCTTTCTTT.

V gene TRBV7-2 combines with J gene TRBJ2-1; 11 bases are a match to TRBD2. The CDR3 is made up of 16 amino acids. The J segment lost 2 bases and the V segment lost 3 bases, leaving 3 bases of the junction unmatched. Germline CDR1 is SGHTA and CDR2 is FQGNSA. Written as DNA, the CDR3 is TGTGCCAGCAGCTTTAGCGGGGGGGCGGCCTACAATGAGCAGTTCTTC. As protein: CASSFSGGAAYNEQFF. Drawing the rest from reference TRBV7-2 and TRBJ2-1, the complete variable domain is GAGVSQSPSNKVTEKGKDVELRCDPISGHTALYWYRQSLGQGLEFLIYFQGNSAPDKSGLPSDRFSAERTGGSVSTLTIQRTQQEDSAVYLCASSFSGGAAYNEQFFGPGTRLTVL.

A note on this clonotype: A clone one base away is much larger, so this may be a read error. The rearrangement links TRBV6-5 to TRBJ2-1; D possibly uses TRBD1 or TRBD2 (5 bases each). The V end was cut by 6 bases, the J end by 6 bases, with 15 bases between. This CDR3 is 14 amino acids long. Germline CDR1 reads MNHEY; CDR2 reads SVGAGI. The CDR3 DNA reads as TGTGCCAGCAGCCCCGGGCAGGGAGTCAATGAGCAGTTCTTC. Amino acid sequence: CASSPGQGVNEQFF.